This TCR beta chain was captured by sequencing in a study of blood T cell repertoires in COVID-19. Across the study: Both acute and convalescent COVID-19 samples were obtained from the United States, Italy and Spain. The cDNA or gDNA used as material had been derived from T cells, B-cell-depleted T cells, or PBMCs.

Repertoires were generated with immunoSEQ multiplex PCR, while TCRdb's copy carries only in-frame clones and drops some. Of 55,000 to 70,000 clones listed, about 80% were seen once; the top ten hold 3.5%. The CDR3 is 17 residues long. The ends were cut back, 7 bases at V and 0 bases at J, with 16 bases in the middle. Germline V lookup: CDR1 MNHEY, CDR2 SMNVEV (reference sequence). V usage is TRBV27 and J usage is TRBJ1-6; D remains unclear. The TCR comes from a woman older than 75 with acute or convalescent COVID-19. Sample: peripheral blood. CDR3: CASTRDKSSSYNSPLHF. The CDR3 nucleotides are TGTGCCAGCACACGCGATAAGTCGAGCTCCTATAATTCACCCCTCCACTTT.